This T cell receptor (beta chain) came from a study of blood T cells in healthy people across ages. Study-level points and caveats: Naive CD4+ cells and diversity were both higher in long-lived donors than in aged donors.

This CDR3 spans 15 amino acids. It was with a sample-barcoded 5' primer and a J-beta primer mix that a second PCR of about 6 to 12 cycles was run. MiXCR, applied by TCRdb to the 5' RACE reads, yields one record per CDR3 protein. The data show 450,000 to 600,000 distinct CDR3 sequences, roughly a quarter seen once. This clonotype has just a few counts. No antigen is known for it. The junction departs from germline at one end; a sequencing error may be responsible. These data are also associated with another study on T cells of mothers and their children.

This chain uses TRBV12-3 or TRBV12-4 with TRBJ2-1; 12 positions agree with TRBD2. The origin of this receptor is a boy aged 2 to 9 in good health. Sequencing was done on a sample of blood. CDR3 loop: CACSPTSGGFNEQFF. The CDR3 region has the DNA TGTGCCTGCAGCCCGACTAGCGGGGGATTCAATGAACAGTTCTTC.